This TCR beta chain was recorded in a study of cytomegalovirus exposure and HLA in healthy donors. Comments on this clone: No antigen is known for it.

Germline CDR1 reads SGHNT; CDR2 reads YYREEE (reference sequence). There are 16 residues in the CDR3. Trimming took 0 bases from V and 2 from J; bases not matched to a gene: 6. Study findings and constraints: Among immune exposure information, only CMV serostatus was available.

Amplification used 60 Vbeta primers and 13 Jbeta primers. Profiling relied on immunoSEQ multiplex PCR, and the TCRdb table lists in-frame clones only, not all of them. The table includes approximately 180,000 clones, around four fifths detected once. The receptor's source is a woman aged 25 to 45 in good health and CMV-seropositive. The V gene is TRBV5-4, the J gene TRBJ2-7; TRBD2 matches 9 bases. What was sequenced was PBMCs. The CDR3 protein is CASSLEGSGRTYEQYF. DNA of the CDR3: TGTGCCAGCAGCTTGGAGGGTAGCGGGAGAACCTACGAGCAGTACTTC.